These T cell receptor beta chains were read from a single sample in a study of CD8 T cells in ankylosing spondylitis. TCRdb ran MiXCR on the 5' RACE reads and lists one entry per CDR3 protein. The data contain around 770,000 distinct CDR3 sequences, about 20% of them singletons. The specimen was blood, either unsorted or a sorted T cell fraction (not recorded which). The receptors shown here come from a male donor with ankylosing spondylitis. Each CDR3 is given with its conserved first and last residue. The order of the fields is J gene, V gene, clone size, D gene, CDR3 protein, CDR3 DNA. A D gene is named only where the DNA matches it firmly. Clone size appears in some rows only: once, few, many, or a class for an expanded clone.

J: TRBJ1-6
V: TRBV25-1
size: few
D: -
CDR3: CASSERDTEYSPLHF
DNA: TGTGCCAGCAGTGAAAGGGACACGGAGTATTCACCCCTCCACTTT

J: TRBJ2-1
V: TRBV15
size: -
D: -
CDR3: CATSRDGGDVGEQFF
DNA: TGTGCCACCAGCAGAGATGGGGGCGACGTTGGTGAGCAGTTCTTC

J: TRBJ1-2
V: TRBV27
size: -
D: -
CDR3: CASSLRSKGYGYTF
DNA: TGTGCCAGCAGTTTAAGGAGTAAGGGATATGGCTACACCTTC

J: TRBJ2-7
V: TRBV4-2
size: -
D: -
CDR3: CASRYCQVSYEQYF
DNA: TGTGCCAGCAGGTACTGTCAGGTCTCCTACGAGCAGTACTTC

J: TRBJ1-5
V: TRBV6-2/TRBV6-3
size: -
D: TRBD1
CDR3: CASRGQGGSQPQHF
DNA: TGTGCCAGCAGGGGACAGGGGGGAAGTCAGCCCCAGCATTTT

J: TRBJ1-1
V: TRBV4-3
size: -
D: -
CDR3: CASRDILNTEAFF
DNA: TGCGCCAGCAGGGACATCTTGAACACTGAAGCTTTCTTT

J: TRBJ1-5
V: TRBV28
size: many
D: TRBD1
CDR3: CASGRGLQGQPQHF
DNA: TGTGCCAGCGGCAGGGGGCTTCAAGGTCAGCCCCAGCATTTT

J: TRBJ2-5
V: TRBV12-3/TRBV12-4
size: -
D: -
CDR3: CASSYGLAQETQYF
DNA: TGTGCCAGCAGTTACGGACTCGCCCAAGAGACCCAGTACTTC

J: TRBJ2-1
V: TRBV3-1
size: few
D: -
CDR3: CASSLARHEQFF
DNA: TGTGCCAGCAGCCTCGCTAGACATGAGCAGTTCTTC

J: TRBJ1-5
V: TRBV3-1
size: -
D: -
CDR3: CASSRIGHQPQHF
DNA: TGTGCCAGCAGCCGAATTGGGCATCAGCCCCAGCATTTT

J: TRBJ2-2
V: TRBV20-1
size: -
D: TRBD2
CDR3: CSARVYGLAGRERDTGELFF
DNA: TGCAGTGCTAGAGTTTACGGACTAGCGGGGCGAGAGAGGGACACCGGGGAGCTGTTTTTT

J: TRBJ2-6
V: TRBV5-1
size: -
D: TRBD1
CDR3: CASSPGQAPRGANVLTF
DNA: TGCGCCAGCAGCCCGGGACAGGCCCCGAGGGGGGCCAACGTCCTGACTTTC

J: TRBJ1-3
V: TRBV6-5
size: -
D: -
CDR3: CASSYSTQAGSGNTIYF
DNA: TGTGCCAGCAGTTACTCGACCCAGGCAGGCTCTGGAAACACCATATATTTT

J: TRBJ1-2
V: TRBV7-6
size: few
D: TRBD1
CDR3: CASSARTGYGYTF
DNA: TGTGCCAGCAGCGCCCGGACAGGGTATGGCTACACCTTC

J: TRBJ1-2
V: TRBV6-5
size: -
D: TRBD1
CDR3: CASSYRTGGGYTF
DNA: TGTGCCAGCAGTTACAGGACAGGGGGTGGCTACACCTTC

J: TRBJ1-1
V: TRBV12-3/TRBV12-4
size: -
D: -
CDR3: CASSFGKGGTEAFF
DNA: TGTGCCAGCAGTTTTGGGAAGGGGGGAACTGAAGCTTTCTTT

J: TRBJ2-3
V: TRBV7-3
size: few
D: -
CDR3: CASSLWGAITDTQYF
DNA: TGTGCCAGCAGCTTATGGGGGGCTATCACAGATACGCAGTATTTT